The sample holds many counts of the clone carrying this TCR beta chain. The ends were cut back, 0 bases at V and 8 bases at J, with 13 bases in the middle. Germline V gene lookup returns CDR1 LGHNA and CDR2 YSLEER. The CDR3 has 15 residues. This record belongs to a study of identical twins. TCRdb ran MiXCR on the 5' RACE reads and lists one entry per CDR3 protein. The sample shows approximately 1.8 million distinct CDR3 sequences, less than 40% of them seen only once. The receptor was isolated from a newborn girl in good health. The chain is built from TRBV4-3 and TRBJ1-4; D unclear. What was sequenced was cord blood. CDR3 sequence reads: CASSQDSPGREKLFF. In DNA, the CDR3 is TGCGCCAGCAGCCAAGATTCCCCGGGCCGGGAAAAACTGTTTTTT.